These 30 T cell receptor beta chains originate from one sample sequenced in a study of cytomegalovirus exposure and HLA in healthy donors. The PCR ran on 60 Vbeta and 13 Jbeta primers. Method: immunoSEQ multiplex PCR; TCRdb's copy keeps in-frame clones and lacks some. In the table there are approximately 110,000 clones, 75% to 85% of which are singletons. Input material: PBMCs. These receptors all stem from a man aged 45-65 years in good health and CMV-seronegative.

This chain uses TRBV5-1 with TRBJ2-7, with D possibly TRBD2 on 5 matching bases. The V end lost 3 bases, the J end lost 6 bases, and 16 bases lay between the germline ends. The CDR3 is 14 residues long. CDR1 SGHRS and CDR2 YFSETQ come from the germline V gene. CDR3 loop: CASSSIGEAPEQYF. DNA of the CDR3: TGCGCCAGCAGCTCCATCGGGGAAGCCCCCGAGCAGTACTTC.

The gene calls are TRBV28 and TRBJ2-7; TRBD2 matches 7 bases. From germline, CDR1 is MDHEN and CDR2 SYDVKM. J lost 0 bases, V lost 2 bases, and 1 base had no gene match. The CDR3 contains 14 residues. The CDR3 nucleotides read TGTGCCAGCAGTTTAGCTAGCGGCTCCTACGAGCAGTACGTC. Translating it yields CASSLASGSYEQYV.

The chain carries TRBV2 and TRBJ2-7, with 9 bases that match TRBD1. Germline V gene data show CDR1 as SNHLY and CDR2 as FYNNEI. V lost 6 bases and J lost 3; bases outside the gene matches: 9. CDR3 length: 15 amino acids. CDR3 sequence: CASSFGQGNLYEQYF. CDR3 bases: TGTGCCAGCAGCTTTGGACAGGGGAACCTCTACGAGCAGTACTTC.

This sequence joins TRBV7-7 and TRBJ2-3; D may be TRBD1 (5 bases). CDR1 and CDR2 (germline): SSHAT, FNYEAQ (reference sequence). This CDR3 region has 15 residues. Trimming shortened V by 5 bases and J by 2 bases, and 14 bases separated the two germline ends. The CDR3 DNA reads as TGTGCCAGCAGCCCAGTCCTGGGGCTCACAGATACGCAGTATTTT. It is translated as CASSPVLGLTDTQYF. Together with reference TRBV7-7 and TRBJ2-3, the CDR3 gives the full variable domain: GAGVSQSPRYKVTKRGQDVTLRCDPISSHATLYWYQQALGQGPEFLTYFNYEAQPDKSGLPSDRFSAERPEGSISTLTIQRTEQRDSAMYRCASSPVLGLTDTQYFGPGTRLTVL.

The rearrangement joins TRBV2 to TRBJ2-7; D remains unclear. Germline V gene sequence: CDR1 SNHLY, CDR2 FYNNEI. The CDR3 has 14 residues. With 2 bases removed from V and 6 bases from J, the gap between germline ends came to 14 bases. For the CDR3, the DNA is TGTGCCAGCAGTGAACCAAGCAGGTCGCCCGAGCAGTACTTC. It codes for CASSEPSRSPEQYF. Variable domain in full (rest from reference TRBV2 and TRBJ2-7): EPEVTQTPSHQVTQMGQEVILRCVPISNHLYFYWYRQILGQKVEFLVSFYNNEISEKSEIFDDQFSVERPDGSNFTLKIRSTKLEDSAMYFCASSEPSRSPEQYFGPGTRLTVT.

This chain connects TRBV2 to TRBJ1-5, with D tentatively TRBD1 (5 bases). This CDR3 contains 16 residues. V lost 0 bases and J 7 bases, leaving 16 bases between the germline ends. Germline V CDR1 and CDR2: SNHLY, FYNNEI. CDR3 sequence (DNA): TGTGCCAGCAGTGAAGCGCGGAGGAGGGGAGGACAGCCCCAGCATTTT. It yields the protein CASSEARRRGGQPQHF.

This rearrangement joins TRBV5-5 to TRBJ2-2; unclear D gene. The CDR3 covers 15 residues. Deletions cut 0 bases from V and 1 base from J, with 7 bases between. Germline values: CDR1 SGHKS, CDR2 YYEKEE (reference sequence). The CDR3 region has the DNA TGTGCCAGCAGCTTGGACTTCTTGAACACCGGGGAGCTGTTTTTT. This gives the protein CASSLDFLNTGELFF.

V and J are TRBV7-2 and TRBJ2-7; 10 positions match TRBD1. V shed 4 bases, J shed 4 bases, and the junction held 10 bases outside the gene matches. Germline V gene lookup returns CDR1 SGHTA and CDR2 FQGNSA. This CDR3 is built from 16 residues. The CDR3 DNA reads as TGTGCCAGCAGCTCCCCCCCCTGGGACAGGGGATACGAGCAGTACTTC. Its protein product is CASSSPPWDRGYEQYF.

This clone was counted a single time. The V call is TRBV10-3, the J call TRBJ1-2, with D unclear. Germline CDR1 and CDR2: ENHRY and SYGVKD. The CDR3 consists of 13 residues. Trimming cost V 0 bases and J 5 bases, with 7 bases left between them. CDR3 amino acids: CAISESSQYGYTF. CDR3 bases: TGTGCCATCAGTGAGTCGTCCCAGTATGGCTACACCTTC.

The V and J genes are TRBV5-1 and TRBJ2-4, with D unresolved. Germline V CDR1 and CDR2: SGHRS, YFSETQ. The CDR3 spans 14 residues. Trimming stripped 2 bases from V and 7 bases from J, with 13 bases between. CDR3 region: CASSLVGAGNIQYF. In DNA, the CDR3 is TGCGCCAGCAGCTTAGTAGGCGCCGGGAACATTCAGTACTTC. The full variable domain, its missing parts supplied by reference TRBV5-1 and TRBJ2-4, is KAGVTQTPRYLIKTRGQQVTLSCSPISGHRSVSWYQQTPGQGLQFLFEYFSETQRNKGNFPGRFSGRQFSNSRSEMNVSTLELGDSALYLCASSLVGAGNIQYFGAGTRLSVL.

The genes are TRBV9 and TRBJ1-2; the D gene is possibly TRBD1 (5 bases). The germline V gene has CDR1 SGDLS and CDR2 YYNGEE. Trimming took 0 bases from V and 2 from J, leaving 8 bases between them. This CDR3 comprises 14 residues. The CDR3 sequence is CASSVDSGNYGYTF. The CDR3 region has the DNA TGTGCCAGCAGCGTAGATTCAGGGAACTATGGCTACACCTTC.

The V call is TRBV19, the J call TRBJ1-1, with 7 positions matching TRBD1. With V trimmed by 10 bases and J by 0 bases, 11 bases remained unmatched. Per the germline V gene, CDR1 is LNHDA and CDR2 is SQIVND (reference sequence). The length of the CDR3 is 15 residues. CDR3 loop: CATGRGPSMNTEAFF. CDR3 in DNA: TGTGCCACAGGAAGGGGGCCTTCTATGAACACTGAAGCTTTCTTT.

The V gene is TRBV15, the J gene TRBJ1-6; D is uncertain. V lost 0 bases and J 9 bases, leaving 9 bases between the germline ends. Germline-derived CDR1 and CDR2 are LNHNV and YYDKDF (reference sequence). The CDR3 has 14 amino acids. This chain's CDR3 is CATSRDSAISPLHF. The CDR3 coding sequence is TGTGCCACCAGCAGAGATTCTGCGATTTCACCCCTCCACTTT.

This clone was counted between two and nine times. V gene TRBV19 combines with J gene TRBJ2-2, with D perhaps TRBD2 (6 bases). The V end was cut by 11 bases, the J end by 3 bases, with 13 bases between. Germline V CDR1 and CDR2: LNHDA, SQIVND (reference sequence). CDR3 length: 13 amino acids. The CDR3 reads CAGRDFHTGELFF. The CDR3, as DNA: TGTGCCGGCCGGGACTTCCACACCGGGGAGCTGTTTTTT.

V and J are TRBV5-1 and TRBJ2-2; 10 positions match TRBD2. The length of the CDR3 is 17 residues. After removal of 0 bases from V and 1 base from J, the junction contained 3 bases not matched to a gene. The V gene's germline CDR1 is SGHRS and CDR2 YFSETQ. The DNA for the CDR3 is TGCGCCAGCAGCTTGGCCCCTAGCGGGGGGAACACCGGGGAGCTGTTTTTT. This sequence encodes CASSLAPSGGNTGELFF.

V and J are TRBV19 and TRBJ2-3, with 7 positions matching TRBD1. CDR3 size: 14 residues. Germline assignment: CDR1 LNHDA and CDR2 SQIVND (reference sequence). V gave up 11 bases and J gave up 0 bases; unmatched junction bases: 8. The CDR3 coding sequence is TGTGCCTCCTCAGACAGGGAGAGCACAGATACGCAGTATTTT. Encoded protein: CASSDRESTDTQYF.

This chain joins TRBV2 and TRBJ1-1; 7 bases fit TRBD1. V lost 7 bases and J lost 1; bases outside the gene matches: 15. In germline, CDR1 is SNHLY, CDR2 FYNNEI. The CDR3 has 17 residues. The CDR3 sequence: CASTSESGWDRNTEAFF. DNA for the CDR3: TGTGCCAGCACCTCAGAATCGGGCTGGGACAGGAACACTGAAGCTTTCTTT.

The chain carries TRBV7-3 and TRBJ1-1, with 7 bases that match TRBD1. After removal of 0 bases from V and 5 bases from J, the junction contained 6 bases not matched to a gene. The germline CDR1 and CDR2 sequences are SGHTA and FQGTGA. CDR3 size: 15 residues. The CDR3 loop reads CASSLTNDRVTEAFF. The CDR3 region has the DNA TGTGCCAGCAGCTTAACGAACGACAGGGTAACTGAAGCTTTCTTT.

The rearrangement uses TRBV7-3 and TRBJ2-3; tentatively, D is TRBD2 (6 bases). The CDR3 totals 14 residues. Trimming removed 7 bases from V and 6 bases from J, with 17 bases in between. CDR1 is SGHTA, CDR2 FQGTGA, per germline. The DNA of the CDR3 is TGTGCCAGCATAAAGACTCCCGGGGGTGATACGCAGTATTTT. The encoded protein is CASIKTPGGDTQYF.

The chain employs TRBV4-3 and TRBJ1-6; 10 nucleotides agree with TRBD1. Trimming at V came to 3 bases and at J to 5 bases, leaving 7 bases not matched to a gene. The CDR3 covers 17 residues. Germline CDR1 is LGHNA and CDR2 is YSLEER. For the CDR3, the DNA is TGCGCCAGCAGCCAGGCGACAGGGGGCCGTCATAATTCACCCCTCCACTTT. Encoded protein: CASSQATGGRHNSPLHF.

The CDR3 reads CASSYSSRYGYTF. In nucleotides, the CDR3 is TGTGCCAGCAGTTACTCGAGCCGCTATGGCTACACCTTC. This rearrangement joins TRBV6-5 to TRBJ1-2, with D uncertain. Trimming shortened V by 0 bases and J by 4 bases, and 6 bases separated the two germline ends. Germline CDR1 is MNHEY and CDR2 is SVGAGI. This CDR3 region has 13 residues.

This clone was observed a handful of times. This chain connects TRBV5-1 to TRBJ1-4, with D maybe TRBD1 (6 bases). CDR3 length: 16 residues. Germline values: CDR1 SGHRS, CDR2 YFSETQ. V was pared by 0 bases and J by 8 bases, with 17 bases between. CDR3: CASSLADRIGGEKLFF. In nucleotides, the CDR3 is TGCGCCAGCAGCTTGGCCGACAGAATAGGGGGAGAAAAACTGTTTTTT.

J is TRBJ1-1 and V is TRBV2; D unclear. Per the germline V gene, CDR1 is SNHLY and CDR2 is FYNNEI. The CDR3 runs to 12 residues. The germline V and J ends were trimmed by 4 bases and 8 bases, with 11 bases remaining between them. The CDR3 DNA reads TGTGCCAGCAGTGGAGAAATATCCGAAGCTTTCTTT. This gives the protein CASSGEISEAFF.

This sequence joins TRBV10-1 and TRBJ2-3; the match to TRBD2 covers 12 bases. The CDR3 is 16 amino acids. The V segment lost 5 bases and the J segment 2 bases; nucleotides outside the gene matches: 5. CDR1 and CDR2 (germline): WNHNN, SYGVQD (reference sequence). This chain's CDR3 is CASSPTSGGLTDTQYF. CDR3 coding DNA: TGCGCCAGCAGTCCGACTAGCGGGGGCCTCACAGATACGCAGTATTTT.

This clone was seen more than once but under ten times. This rearrangement joins TRBV5-1 to TRBJ2-1, with TRBD2 matching 15 bases. V was pared by 3 bases and J by 1 base, with 8 bases of the junction left unmatched. The germline V gene encodes CDR1 SGHRS and CDR2 YFSETQ. The CDR3 has 19 residues. The CDR3 coding sequence is TGCGCCAGCAGCTACCGGACTAGCGGGGGGGCAGGGTCCTACAATGAGCAGTTCTTC. As protein: CASSYRTSGGAGSYNEQFF.

V and J are TRBV28 and TRBJ1-1; D is unclear. Germline CDR1 is MDHEN and CDR2 is SYDVKM. The CDR3 has 17 amino acids. V was cut by 4 bases and J by 2 bases, with 20 bases left in between. This CDR3 reads CASSSHPLQTTNTEAFF. Written as DNA, the CDR3 is TGTGCCAGCAGTTCCCACCCTTTACAGACCACCAACACTGAAGCTTTCTTT.

This chain links TRBV10-3 with TRBJ2-7; 8 nucleotides agree with TRBD1. Per the germline V gene, CDR1 is ENHRY and CDR2 is SYGVKD. J lost 3 bases, V lost 6 bases, and 7 bases had no gene match. The CDR3 is made up of 14 amino acids. The CDR3 loop is CAIRETGGIYEQYF. CDR3 coding DNA: TGTGCCATCAGAGAAACAGGGGGTATCTACGAGCAGTACTTC.

About this clone: Its ends do not fully match the called genes, so a read error is possible. The chain joins TRBV4-1 to TRBJ1-5, with 7 bases lining up with TRBD1. CDR3 length: 16 residues. Germline assignment: CDR1 MGHRA and CDR2 YSYEKL. For the CDR3, the DNA is TGCGCCTGCAGCCAGAACAGGGGATTGAGCAATCAGCCCCAGCATTTT. Its translation is CACSQNRGLSNQPQHF.

This clone was counted only a few times. The chain combines TRBV5-6 with TRBJ2-6; D call uncertain. The CDR3 runs to 16 residues. Trimming took 4 bases from V and 6 from J, leaving 17 bases between them. Germline lookup yields CDR1 SGHDT and CDR2 YYEEEE. As DNA, the CDR3 is TGTGCCAGCAGCCCTCTAGAAAGACCCTCGGCCAACGTCCTGACTTTC. This encodes CASSPLERPSANVLTF.

This clone occurred a few times. This rearrangement joins TRBV6-5 to TRBJ1-2, with a tentative D call TRBD1 (6 bases). The CDR3 covers 12 residues. CDR1 MNHEY and CDR2 SVGAGI come from the germline V gene. V shed 8 bases and J shed 7 bases, with 14 bases lying between them. CDR3 DNA sequence: TGTGCCAGCGAGAAGACAGGTCTTGGCTACACCTTC. Protein sequence: CASEKTGLGYTF.